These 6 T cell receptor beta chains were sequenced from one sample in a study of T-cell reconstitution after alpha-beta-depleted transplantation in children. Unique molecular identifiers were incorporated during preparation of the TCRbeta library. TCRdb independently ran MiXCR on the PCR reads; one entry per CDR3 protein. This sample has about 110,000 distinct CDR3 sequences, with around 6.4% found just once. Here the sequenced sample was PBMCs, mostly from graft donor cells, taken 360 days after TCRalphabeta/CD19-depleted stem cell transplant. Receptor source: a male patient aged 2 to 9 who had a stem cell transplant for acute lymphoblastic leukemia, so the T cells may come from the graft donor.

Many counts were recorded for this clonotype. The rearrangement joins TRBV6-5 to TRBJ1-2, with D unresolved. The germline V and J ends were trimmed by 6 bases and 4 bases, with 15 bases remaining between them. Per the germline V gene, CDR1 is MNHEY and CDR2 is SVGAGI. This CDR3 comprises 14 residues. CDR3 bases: TGTGCCAGCAGCATTAGACTCTCCTTCTATGGCTACACCTTC. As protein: CASSIRLSFYGYTF.

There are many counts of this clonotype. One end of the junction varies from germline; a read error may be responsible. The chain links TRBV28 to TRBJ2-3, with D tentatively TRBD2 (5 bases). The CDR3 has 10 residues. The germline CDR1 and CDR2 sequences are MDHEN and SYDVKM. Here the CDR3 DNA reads TGTGCCAGCAGTTTAGCGGACTTTCATTTT. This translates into CASSLADFHF.

CDR3 DNA: TGTGCCAGCAGCCTTACAGCCAGCTATGGCTACACCTTC. Amino acid sequence: CASSLTASYGYTF. This chain links TRBV14 with TRBJ1-2; D uncertain. CDR1 SGHDN and CDR2 FVKESK come from the germline V gene. V was pared by 4 bases and J by 4 bases, with 10 bases between. This CDR3 is built from 13 residues.

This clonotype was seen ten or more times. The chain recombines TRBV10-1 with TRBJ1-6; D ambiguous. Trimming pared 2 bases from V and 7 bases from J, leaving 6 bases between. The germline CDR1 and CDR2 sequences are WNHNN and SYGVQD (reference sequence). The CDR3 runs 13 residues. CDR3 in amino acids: CASSETVNSPLHF. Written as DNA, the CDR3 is TGCGCCAGCAGTGAGACCGTGAATTCACCCCTCCACTTT.

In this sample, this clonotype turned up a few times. The CDR3 protein is CASRPTGVSTDTQYF. CDR3 coding DNA: TGTGCCAGCAGGCCCACAGGGGTCAGCACAGATACGCAGTATTTT. The chain employs TRBV27 and TRBJ2-3; 7 nucleotides line up with TRBD1. CDR3 length: 15 amino acids. J gave up 0 bases and V 6 bases, and 6 bases lay outside the gene matches. From germline, CDR1 is MNHEY and CDR2 SMNVEV (reference sequence).

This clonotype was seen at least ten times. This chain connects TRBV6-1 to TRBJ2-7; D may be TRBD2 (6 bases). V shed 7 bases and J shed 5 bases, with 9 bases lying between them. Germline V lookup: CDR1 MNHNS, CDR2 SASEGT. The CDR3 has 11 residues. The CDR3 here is CASKWTNEQYF. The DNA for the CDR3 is TGTGCCAGCAAATGGACTAACGAGCAGTACTTC.